This T cell receptor beta chain was captured by sequencing in a study of blood T cells in healthy people across ages. It was with a sample-barcoded 5' primer and a J-beta primer mix that a second PCR of about 6 to 12 cycles was run. Via MiXCR, TCRdb re-called the 5' RACE reads, giving one row per CDR3 protein. The sample has roughly 2 million distinct CDR3 sequences, roughly 49% seen once; the top ten hold around 2.1%. The germline CDR1 and CDR2 sequences are MGHDK and SYGVNS. The CDR3 loop spans 16 amino acids. Trimming shortened V by 1 base and J by 6 bases, and 17 bases separated the two germline ends.

Sequenced input: blood. The chain has TRBV25-1 and TRBJ2-3; perhaps TRBD2 as D (6 bases). This TCR derives from a woman between 40 and 50 years old in good health. CDR3 amino acids: CASSELGGPNADTQYF. The CDR3 nucleotides are TGTGCCAGCAGTGAATTGGGGGGTCCCAACGCGGATACGCAGTATTTT.